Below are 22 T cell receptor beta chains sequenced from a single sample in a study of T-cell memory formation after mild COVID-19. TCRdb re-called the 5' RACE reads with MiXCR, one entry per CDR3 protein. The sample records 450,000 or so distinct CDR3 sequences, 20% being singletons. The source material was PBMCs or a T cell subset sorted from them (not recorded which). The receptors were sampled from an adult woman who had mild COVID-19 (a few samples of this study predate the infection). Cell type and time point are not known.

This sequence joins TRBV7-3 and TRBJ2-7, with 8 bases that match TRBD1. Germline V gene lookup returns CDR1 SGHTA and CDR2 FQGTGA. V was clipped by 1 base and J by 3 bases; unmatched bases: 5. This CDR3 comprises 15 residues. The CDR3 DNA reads TGTGCCAGCAGCTTAAGCCCCGGACAGGGCTACGAGCAGTACTTC. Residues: CASSLSPGQGYEQYF.

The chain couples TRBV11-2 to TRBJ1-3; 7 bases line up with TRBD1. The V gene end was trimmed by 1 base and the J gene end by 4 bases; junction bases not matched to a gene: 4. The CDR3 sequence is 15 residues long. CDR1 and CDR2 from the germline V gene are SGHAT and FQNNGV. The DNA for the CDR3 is TGTGCCAGCAGCTTAGCCGGGACAGCCGGAAACACCATATATTTT. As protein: CASSLAGTAGNTIYF.

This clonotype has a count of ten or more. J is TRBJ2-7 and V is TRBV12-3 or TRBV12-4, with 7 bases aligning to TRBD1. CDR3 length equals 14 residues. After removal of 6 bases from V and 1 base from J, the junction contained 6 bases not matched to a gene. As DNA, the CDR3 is TGTGCCAGCAGCCTACCGGGACAGTCCTACGAGCAGTACTTC. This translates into CASSLPGQSYEQYF.

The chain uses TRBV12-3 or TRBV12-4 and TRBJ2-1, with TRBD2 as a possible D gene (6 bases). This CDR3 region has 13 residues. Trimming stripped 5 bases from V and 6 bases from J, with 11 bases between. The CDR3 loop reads CASSEDYGNEQFF. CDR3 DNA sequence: TGTGCCAGCAGTGAGGACTATGGCAATGAGCAGTTCTTC.

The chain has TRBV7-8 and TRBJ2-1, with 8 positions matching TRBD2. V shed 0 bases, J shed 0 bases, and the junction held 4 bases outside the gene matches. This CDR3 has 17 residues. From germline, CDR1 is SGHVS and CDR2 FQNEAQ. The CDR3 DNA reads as TGTGCCAGCAGCTTAGCCGGGGGGGCTCCCTCCTACAATGAGCAGTTCTTC. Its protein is CASSLAGGAPSYNEQFF.

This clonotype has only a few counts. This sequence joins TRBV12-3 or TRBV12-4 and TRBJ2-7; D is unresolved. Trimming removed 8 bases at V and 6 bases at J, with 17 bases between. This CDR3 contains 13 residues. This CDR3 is CASGLRAGGEQYF. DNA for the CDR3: TGTGCCAGCGGCCTTCGGGCTGGCGGCGAGCAGTACTTC.

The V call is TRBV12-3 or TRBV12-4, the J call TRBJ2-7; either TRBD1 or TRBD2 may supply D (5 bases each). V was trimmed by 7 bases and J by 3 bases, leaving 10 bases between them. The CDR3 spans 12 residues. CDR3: CASKARGYEQYF. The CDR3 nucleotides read TGTGCCAGCAAGGCGAGGGGCTACGAGCAGTACTTC.

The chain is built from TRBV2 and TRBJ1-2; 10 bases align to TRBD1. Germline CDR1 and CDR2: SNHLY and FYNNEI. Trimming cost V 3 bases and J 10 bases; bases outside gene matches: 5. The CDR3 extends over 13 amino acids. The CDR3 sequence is CASSDQDRGFYTF. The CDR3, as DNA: TGTGCCAGCAGTGATCAGGACAGGGGGTTCTACACCTTC.

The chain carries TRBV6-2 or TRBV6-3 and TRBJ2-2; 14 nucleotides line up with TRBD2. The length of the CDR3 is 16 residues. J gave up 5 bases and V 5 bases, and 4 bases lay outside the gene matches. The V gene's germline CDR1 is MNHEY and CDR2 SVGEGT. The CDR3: CASSPRTSGRTGELFF. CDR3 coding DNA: TGTGCCAGCAGTCCCCGGACTAGCGGGAGGACCGGGGAGCTGTTTTTT.

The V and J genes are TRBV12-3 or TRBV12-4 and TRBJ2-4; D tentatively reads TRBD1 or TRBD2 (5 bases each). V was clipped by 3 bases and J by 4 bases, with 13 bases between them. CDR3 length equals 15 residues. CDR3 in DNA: TGTGCCAGCAGTTTTAGCGCGACAGCGAAAAACATTCAGTACTTC. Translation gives CASSFSATAKNIQYF.

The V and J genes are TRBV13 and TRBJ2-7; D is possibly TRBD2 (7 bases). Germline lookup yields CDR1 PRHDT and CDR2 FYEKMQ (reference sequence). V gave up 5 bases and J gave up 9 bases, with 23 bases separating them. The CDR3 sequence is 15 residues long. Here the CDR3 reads CASSQGLSPAGAQYF. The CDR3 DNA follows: TGTGCCAGCAGCCAAGGACTTAGCCCTGCGGGGGCGCAGTACTTC.

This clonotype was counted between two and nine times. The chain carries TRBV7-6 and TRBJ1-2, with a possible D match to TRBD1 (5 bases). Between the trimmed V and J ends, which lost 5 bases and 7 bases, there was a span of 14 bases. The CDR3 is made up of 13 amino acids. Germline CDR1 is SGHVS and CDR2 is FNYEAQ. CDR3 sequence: CASSPIEGAGYTF. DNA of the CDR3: TGTGCCAGCAGCCCCATAGAAGGGGCTGGCTACACCTTC.

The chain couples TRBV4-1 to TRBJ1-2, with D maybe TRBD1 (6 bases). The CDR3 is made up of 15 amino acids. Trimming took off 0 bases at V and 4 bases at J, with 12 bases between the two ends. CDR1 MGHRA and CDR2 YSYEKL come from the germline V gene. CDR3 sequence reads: CASSQEPGQSYGYTF. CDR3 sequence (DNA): TGCGCCAGCAGCCAAGAACCCGGACAGAGCTATGGCTACACCTTC.

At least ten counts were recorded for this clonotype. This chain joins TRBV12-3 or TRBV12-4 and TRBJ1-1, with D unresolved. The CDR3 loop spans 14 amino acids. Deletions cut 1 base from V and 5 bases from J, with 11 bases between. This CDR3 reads CASSLGDRGTEAFF. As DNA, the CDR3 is TGTGCCAGCAGTTTAGGGGATCGAGGGACTGAAGCTTTCTTT.

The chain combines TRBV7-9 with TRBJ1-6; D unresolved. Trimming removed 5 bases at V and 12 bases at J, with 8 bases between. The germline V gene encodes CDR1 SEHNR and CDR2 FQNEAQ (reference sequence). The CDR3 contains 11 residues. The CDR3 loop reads CASSRRGPLHF. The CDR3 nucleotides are TGTGCCAGCAGCCGAAGAGGACCCCTCCACTTT.

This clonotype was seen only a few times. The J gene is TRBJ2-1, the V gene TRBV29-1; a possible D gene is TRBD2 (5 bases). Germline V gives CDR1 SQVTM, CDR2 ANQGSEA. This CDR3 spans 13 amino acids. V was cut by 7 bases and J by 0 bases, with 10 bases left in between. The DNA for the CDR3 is TGCAGCGGGGAGATGAGCTCCTACAATGAGCAGTTCTTC. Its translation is CSGEMSSYNEQFF.

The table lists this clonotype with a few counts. CDR3 DNA sequence: TGTGCCAGCAGCAAGGACAGGGAGTATTCGGGCTATGGCTACACCTTC. This gives the protein CASSKDREYSGYGYTF. The V call is TRBV7-8, the J call TRBJ1-2; 8 bases fit TRBD1. The CDR3 is 16 amino acids. J gave up 4 bases and V 5 bases, and 12 bases lay outside the gene matches. CDR1 SGHVS and CDR2 FQNEAQ come from the germline V gene.

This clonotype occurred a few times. The CDR3 reads CASSLDALRQGTGELFF. DNA of the CDR3: TGTGCCAGCAGCTTAGACGCCTTACGACAGGGTACCGGGGAGCTGTTTTTT. This rearrangement joins TRBV11-2 to TRBJ2-2; 7 nucleotides line up with TRBD1. V shed 0 bases and J 5 bases; nucleotides not matched to a gene: 9. Germline lookup yields CDR1 SGHAT and CDR2 FQNNGV. The CDR3 is 17 amino acids.

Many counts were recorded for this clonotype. CDR3 bases: TGTGCCAGTAGTAGGGACTCTGCCTACAATGAGCAGTTCTTC. Protein: CASSRDSAYNEQFF. The chain employs TRBV19 and TRBJ2-1, with TRBD2 as a possible D gene (6 bases). CDR1 and CDR2 from the germline V gene are LNHDA and SQIVND (reference sequence). The V end lost 4 bases, the J end lost 2 bases, and 9 bases lay between the germline ends. The CDR3 loop spans 14 amino acids.

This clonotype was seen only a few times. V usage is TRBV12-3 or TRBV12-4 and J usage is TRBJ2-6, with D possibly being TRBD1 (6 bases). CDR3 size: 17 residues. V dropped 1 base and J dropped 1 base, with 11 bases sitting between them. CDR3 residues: CASSLDRVPSGANVLTF. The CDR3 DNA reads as TGTGCCAGCAGTTTAGACAGGGTACCTTCTGGGGCCAACGTCCTGACTTTC.

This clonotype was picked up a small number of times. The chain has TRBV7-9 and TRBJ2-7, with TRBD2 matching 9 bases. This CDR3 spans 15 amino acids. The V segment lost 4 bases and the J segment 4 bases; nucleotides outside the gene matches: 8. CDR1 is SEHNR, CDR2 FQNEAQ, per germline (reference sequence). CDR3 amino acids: CASSSKRGDPYEQYF. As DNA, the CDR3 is TGTGCCAGCAGCTCGAAGCGGGGGGACCCATACGAGCAGTACTTC.

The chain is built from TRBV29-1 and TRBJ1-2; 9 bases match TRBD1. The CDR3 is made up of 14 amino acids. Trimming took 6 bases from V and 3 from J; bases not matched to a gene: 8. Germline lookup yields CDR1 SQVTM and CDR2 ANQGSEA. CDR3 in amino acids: CSVRDRAVDYGYTF. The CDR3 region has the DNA TGCAGCGTCCGGGACAGGGCGGTTGACTATGGCTACACCTTC.